Given below is one T cell receptor beta chain in context. The antigen is not known. These data originate in a study of response to subunit inactivated influenza vaccine. Study results and caveats: Few additional T cells are recruited per seasonal influenza vaccination, authors suggested.

TCRdb reprocessed the RT-PCR reads with MiXCR, giving one entry per CDR3 protein. The profile shows roughly 570,000 distinct CDR3 sequences, about 14% of them singletons. This CDR3 is built from 13 residues. Between the trimmed V and J ends, which lost 2 bases and 5 bases, there was a span of 9 bases. The chain couples TRBV12-3 or TRBV12-4 to TRBJ1-1; D unclear. This sequence was found in a man aged 50-60 years who received an inactivated influenza vaccine. The sequences come from PBMCs from blood, collected less than 13 days after vaccination. The CDR3 is CASSLFGGTEAFF. The CDR3 DNA sequence: TGTGCCAGCAGTTTATTTGGAGGGACTGAAGCTTTCTTT.